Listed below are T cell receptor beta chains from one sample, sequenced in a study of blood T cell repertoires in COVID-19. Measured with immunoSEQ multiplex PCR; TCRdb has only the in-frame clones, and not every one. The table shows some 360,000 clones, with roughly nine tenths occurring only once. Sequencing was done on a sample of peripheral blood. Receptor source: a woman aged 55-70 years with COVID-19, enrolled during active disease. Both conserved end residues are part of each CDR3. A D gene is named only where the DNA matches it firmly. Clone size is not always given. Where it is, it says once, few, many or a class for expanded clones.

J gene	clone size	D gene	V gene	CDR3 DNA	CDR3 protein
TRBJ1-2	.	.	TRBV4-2	TGTGCCAGCAGCCAAGTTGCCTCGGTCGGCTATGGCTACACCTTC	CASSQVASVGYGYTF
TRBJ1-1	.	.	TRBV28	TGTGCCAGTAAAGCGATAGCCGAAGCTTTCTTT	CASKAIAEAFF
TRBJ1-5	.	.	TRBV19	TGTGCCAGTAGTATTCTTTTTAGCAATCAGCCCCAGCATTTT	CASSILFSNQPQHF
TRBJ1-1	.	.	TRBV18	TGTGCCAGCTCAACCTTACAGGACGTGAACACTGAAGCTTTCTTT	CASSTLQDVNTEAFF
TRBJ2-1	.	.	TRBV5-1	TGCGCCAGCAGCTTGGGTCTCCTAGACAATGAGCAGTTCTTC	CASSLGLLDNEQFF
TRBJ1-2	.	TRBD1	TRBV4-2	TGTGCCAGCAGCCTCCGAGACAGGGGGTCCTATGGCTACACCTTC	CASSLRDRGSYGYTF
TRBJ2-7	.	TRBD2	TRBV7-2	TGTGCCAGCAGCCCCAGCGGGGGGCTCTACGAGCAGTACTTC	CASSPSGGLYEQYF
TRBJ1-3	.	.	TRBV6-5	TGTGCCAGCAGTAACAGCTTTGCCTCTGGAAACACCATATATTTT	CASSNSFASGNTIYF
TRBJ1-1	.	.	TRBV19	TGTGCCAGTAGACACATTTCCGGGACAACGAACACTGAAGCTTTCTTT	CASRHISGTTNTEAFF
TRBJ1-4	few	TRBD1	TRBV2	TGTGCCAGCAGGGCGACAGGGATCGGTGAAAAACTGTTTTTT	CASRATGIGEKLFF
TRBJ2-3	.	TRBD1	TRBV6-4	TGTGCCAGCAGTCGGGACAGGGGGCCTTCAGATACGCAGTATTTT	CASSRDRGPSDTQYF
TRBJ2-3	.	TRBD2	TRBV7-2	TGTGCCAGCAGCCCGGCTACTCTAGCGGGGGGGCGCACAGATACGCAGTATTTT	CASSPATLAGGRTDTQYF
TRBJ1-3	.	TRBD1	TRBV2	TGTGCCAGCAGTAGAAACAGGGGAGACTCTGGAAACACCATATATTTT	CASSRNRGDSGNTIYF
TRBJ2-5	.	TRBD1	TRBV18	TGTGCCAGCTCACGGGACAGGACGGAGACCCAGTACTTC	CASSRDRTETQYF
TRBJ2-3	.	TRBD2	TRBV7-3	TGTGCCAGCAGCTTAACAGCGGGGGAAGGTACGCAGTATTTT	CASSLTAGEGTQYF
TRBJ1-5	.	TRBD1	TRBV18	TGTGCCAGCTCCCACGTCCGCGGGACAGGGAGCAATCAGCCCCAGCATTTT	CASSHVRGTGSNQPQHF
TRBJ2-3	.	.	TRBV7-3	TGTGCCAGCAGCTTAACCCCACTCGGGGGAAATACGCAGTATTTT	CASSLTPLGGNTQYF
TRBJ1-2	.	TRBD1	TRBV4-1	TGCGCCAGCAGCCAAGTCCGTACACGGGACAGGAGCCTCTACACCTTC	CASSQVRTRDRSLYTF